A single T cell receptor beta chain is shown here with its context. Its antigen is unknown. The sample is drawn from a study of cytomegalovirus exposure and HLA in healthy donors. Whole-study context: The platform used for the roughly 130 validation repertoires matched that of the 666 first-cohort repertoires, a later analysis reported. Notes on the study in general: Published work reported that the classifier diagnosed cytomegalovirus status with high specificity and sensitivity. Listed as cytomegalovirus-associated were approximately 160 TCR beta chains. A subsequent analysis found that TCR clusters from the first cohort also tended to co-occur in the 130 or so validation repertoires, with about 94% of cluster scores above 0.

V lost 4 bases and J lost 2; bases outside the gene matches: 3. The CDR3 contains 14 residues. CDR1 and CDR2 (germline): WNHNN, SYGVQD (reference sequence). Some clones are missing from TCRdb's copy, which holds only in-frame ones; the method was immunoSEQ multiplex PCR. The sample records some 100,000 clones, approximately 86% being singletons. This TCR was sampled from a man aged 18-30 years in good health and CMV-seropositive. The J gene is TRBJ2-3, the V gene TRBV10-1, with 7 bases fitting TRBD1. Sequenced: PBMCs. The CDR3 sequence is CASSVGQNTDTQYF. CDR3 bases: TGCGCCAGCAGTGTGGGACAGAACACAGATACGCAGTATTTT.